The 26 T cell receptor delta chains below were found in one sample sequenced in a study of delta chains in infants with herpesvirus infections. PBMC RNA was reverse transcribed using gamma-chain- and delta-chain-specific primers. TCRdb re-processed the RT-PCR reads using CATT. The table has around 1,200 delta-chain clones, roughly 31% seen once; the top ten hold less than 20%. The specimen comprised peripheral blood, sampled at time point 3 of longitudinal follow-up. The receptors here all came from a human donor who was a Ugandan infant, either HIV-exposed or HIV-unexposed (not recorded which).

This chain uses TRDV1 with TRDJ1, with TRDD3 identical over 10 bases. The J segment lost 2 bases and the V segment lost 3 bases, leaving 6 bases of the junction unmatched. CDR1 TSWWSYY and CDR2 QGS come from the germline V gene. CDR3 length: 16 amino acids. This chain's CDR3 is CALGEVLGDSTDKLIF. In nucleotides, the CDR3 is TGTGCTCTTGGGGAGGTACTGGGGGATTCGACCGATAAACTCATCTTT.

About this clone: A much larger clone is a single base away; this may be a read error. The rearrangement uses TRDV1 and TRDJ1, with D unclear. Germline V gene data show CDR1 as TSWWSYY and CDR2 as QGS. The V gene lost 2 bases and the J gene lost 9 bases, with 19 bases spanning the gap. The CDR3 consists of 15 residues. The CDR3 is CALGERKPSPRELIF. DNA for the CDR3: TGTGCTCTTGGGGAAAGAAAACCCAGTCCACGGGAACTCATCTTT.

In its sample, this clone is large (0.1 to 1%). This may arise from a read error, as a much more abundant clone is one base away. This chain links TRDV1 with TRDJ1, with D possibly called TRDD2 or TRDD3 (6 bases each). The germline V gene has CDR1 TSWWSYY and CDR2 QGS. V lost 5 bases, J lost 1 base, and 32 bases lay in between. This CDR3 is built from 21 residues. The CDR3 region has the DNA TGTGCTCTTGGGTCAAGCCTTCCGAACCTGCTGGGGATGGGGTTCACCGATAAACTCATCTTT. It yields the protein CALGSSLPNLLGMGFTDKLIF.

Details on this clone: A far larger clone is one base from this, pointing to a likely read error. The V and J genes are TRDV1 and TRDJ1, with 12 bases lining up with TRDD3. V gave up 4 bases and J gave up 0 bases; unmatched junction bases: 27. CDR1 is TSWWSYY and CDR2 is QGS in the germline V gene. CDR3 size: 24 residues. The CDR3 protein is CALGGPFLHFYWGIPTPYTDKLIF. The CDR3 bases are TGTGCTCTTGGGGGACCCTTCCTTCACTTCTACTGGGGGATACCAACTCCCTACACCGATAAACTCATCTTT.

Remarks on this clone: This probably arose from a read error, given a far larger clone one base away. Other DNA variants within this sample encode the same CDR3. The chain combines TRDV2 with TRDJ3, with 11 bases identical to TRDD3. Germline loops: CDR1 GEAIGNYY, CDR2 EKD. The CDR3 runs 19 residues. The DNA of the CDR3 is TGTGCCTGTGACCCTCTACTGGGGGATATAGGCTGGGACACCCGCCAGATGTTTTTC. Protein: CACDPLLGDIGWDTRQMFF.

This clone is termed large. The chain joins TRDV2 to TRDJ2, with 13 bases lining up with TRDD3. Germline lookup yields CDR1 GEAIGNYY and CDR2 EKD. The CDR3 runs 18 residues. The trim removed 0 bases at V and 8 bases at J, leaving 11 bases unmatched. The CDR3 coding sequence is TGTGCCTGTGACACCCTATGGACTGGGGGATACGCGTCCGCACAACTCTTCTTT. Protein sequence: CACDTLWTGGYASAQLFF.

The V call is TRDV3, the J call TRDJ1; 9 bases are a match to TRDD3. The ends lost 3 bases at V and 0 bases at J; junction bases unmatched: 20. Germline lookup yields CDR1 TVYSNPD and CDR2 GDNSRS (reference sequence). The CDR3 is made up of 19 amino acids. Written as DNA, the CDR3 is TGTGCCTTGCTCTCTTTCCTCTACTGGGGGACCCTGTACACCGATAAACTCATCTTT. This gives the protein CALLSFLYWGTLYTDKLIF. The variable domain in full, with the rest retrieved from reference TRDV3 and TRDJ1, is CDKVTQSSPDQTVASGSEVVLLCTYDTVYSNPDLFWYRIRPDYSFQFVFYGDNSRSEGADFTQGRFSVKHILTQKAFHLVISPVRTEDSATYYCALLSFLYWGTLYTDKLIFGKGTRVTVEP.

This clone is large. In DNA form, the CDR3 reads TGTGCTCTTGGGGACTATGCCCTGTACACCGATAAACTCATCTTT. Protein sequence: CALGDYALYTDKLIF. The rearrangement links TRDV1 to TRDJ1, with unresolved D. CDR3 length: 15 residues. Germline CDR1 TSWWSYY, CDR2 QGS. V lost 3 bases, J lost 0 bases, and 11 bases lay in between.

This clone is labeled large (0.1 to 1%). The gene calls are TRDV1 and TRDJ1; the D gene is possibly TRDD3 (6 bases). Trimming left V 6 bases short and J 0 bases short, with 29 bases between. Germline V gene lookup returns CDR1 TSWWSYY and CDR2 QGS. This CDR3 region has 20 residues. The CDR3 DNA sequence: TGTGCTCTTGGAGGCCTCCACTCCCTGGGGCCACCCGGGTACACCGATAAACTCATCTTT. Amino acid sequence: CALGGLHSLGPPGYTDKLIF.

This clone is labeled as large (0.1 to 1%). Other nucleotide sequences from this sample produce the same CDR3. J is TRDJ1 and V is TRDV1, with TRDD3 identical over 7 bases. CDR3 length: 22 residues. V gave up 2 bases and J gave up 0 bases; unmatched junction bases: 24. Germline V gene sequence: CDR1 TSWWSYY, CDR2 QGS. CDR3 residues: CALGEFSGTPGGRGVYTDKLIF. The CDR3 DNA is TGTGCTCTTGGGGAATTCTCCGGTACTCCTGGGGGTCGCGGCGTCTACACCGATAAACTCATCTTT.

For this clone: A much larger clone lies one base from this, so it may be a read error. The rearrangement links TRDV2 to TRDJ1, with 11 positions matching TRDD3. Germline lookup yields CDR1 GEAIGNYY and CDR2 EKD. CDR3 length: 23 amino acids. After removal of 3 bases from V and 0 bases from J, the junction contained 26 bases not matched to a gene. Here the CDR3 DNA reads TGTGCCTGTGACTCCGGCCCAAAGTGCGGACTGGGGGATATGACATACTACACCGATAAACTCATCTTT. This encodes CACDSGPKCGLGDMTYYTDKLIF.

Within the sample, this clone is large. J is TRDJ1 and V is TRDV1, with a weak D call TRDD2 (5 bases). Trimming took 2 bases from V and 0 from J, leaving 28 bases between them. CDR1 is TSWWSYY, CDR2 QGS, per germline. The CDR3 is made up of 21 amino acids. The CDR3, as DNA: TGTGCTCTTGGGGAAAAAGTGGCCCACTGCGGTACCCTACAGTACACCGATAAACTCATCTTT. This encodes CALGEKVAHCGTLQYTDKLIF.

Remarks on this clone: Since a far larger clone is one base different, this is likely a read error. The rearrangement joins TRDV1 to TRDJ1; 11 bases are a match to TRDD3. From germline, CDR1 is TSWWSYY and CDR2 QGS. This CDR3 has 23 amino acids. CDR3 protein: CAPGELGSLRCGTGGYPHLKLIF. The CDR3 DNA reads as TGTGCTCCTGGGGAACTAGGGAGCCTACGTTGTGGTACTGGGGGATATCCCCACCTTAAACTCATCTTT.

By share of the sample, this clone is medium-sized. The CDR3 DNA sequence: TGTGCTCTTGGGGAACCAAAACACCGGTACTGGGGATACAGCGATAAACTCATCTTT. Translated: CALGEPKHRYWGYSDKLIF. This rearrangement joins TRDV1 to TRDJ1, with 8 bases lining up with TRDD3. Germline-derived CDR1 and CDR2 are TSWWSYY and QGS. The ends lost 1 base at V and 4 bases at J; junction bases unmatched: 17. This CDR3 region has 19 residues.

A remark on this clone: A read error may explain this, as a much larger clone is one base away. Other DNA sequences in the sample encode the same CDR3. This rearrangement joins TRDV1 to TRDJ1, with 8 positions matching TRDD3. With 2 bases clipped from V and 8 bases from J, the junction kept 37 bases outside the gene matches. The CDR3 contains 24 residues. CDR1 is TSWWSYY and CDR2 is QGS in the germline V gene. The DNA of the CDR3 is TGTGCTCTTGGGGAAAAAATCCCATCGGGGTCATACGCCTGGTGGGGGATTCCTAGAGGGAAACTCATCTTT. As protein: CALGEKIPSGSYAWWGIPRGKLIF.

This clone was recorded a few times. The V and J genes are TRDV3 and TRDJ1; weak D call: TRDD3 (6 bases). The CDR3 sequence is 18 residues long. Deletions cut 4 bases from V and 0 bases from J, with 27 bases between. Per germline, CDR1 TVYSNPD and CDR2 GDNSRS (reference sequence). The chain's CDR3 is CASRARGSRPKYTDKLIF. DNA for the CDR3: TGTGCCTCCCGGGCCCGGGGATCTCGGCCGAAGTACACCGATAAACTCATCTTT.

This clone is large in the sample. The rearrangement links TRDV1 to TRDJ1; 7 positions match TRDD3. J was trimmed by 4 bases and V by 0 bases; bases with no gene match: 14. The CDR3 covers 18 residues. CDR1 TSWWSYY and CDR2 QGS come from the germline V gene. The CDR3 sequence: CALGELSWGYSGNDKLIF. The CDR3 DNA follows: TGTGCTCTTGGGGAACTATCTTGGGGATATAGTGGCAACGATAAACTCATCTTT.

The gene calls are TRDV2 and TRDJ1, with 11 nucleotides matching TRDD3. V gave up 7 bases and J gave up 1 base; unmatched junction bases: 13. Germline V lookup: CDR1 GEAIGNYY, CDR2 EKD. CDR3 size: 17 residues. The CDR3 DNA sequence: TGTGCCTGGCCCGAGAAGTCTGGGGGATACCCCACCGATAAACTCATCTTT. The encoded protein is CAWPEKSGGYPTDKLIF.

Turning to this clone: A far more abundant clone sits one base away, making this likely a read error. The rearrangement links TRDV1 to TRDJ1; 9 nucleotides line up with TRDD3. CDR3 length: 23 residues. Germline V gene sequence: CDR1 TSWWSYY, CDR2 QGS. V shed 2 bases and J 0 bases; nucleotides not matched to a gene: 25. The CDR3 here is CALGERVVVYWAGGFGYTDKLIF. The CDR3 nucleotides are TGTGCTCTTGGGGAAAGGGTCGTTGTTTACTGGGCTGGGGGATTCGGGTACACCGATAAACTCATCTTT.

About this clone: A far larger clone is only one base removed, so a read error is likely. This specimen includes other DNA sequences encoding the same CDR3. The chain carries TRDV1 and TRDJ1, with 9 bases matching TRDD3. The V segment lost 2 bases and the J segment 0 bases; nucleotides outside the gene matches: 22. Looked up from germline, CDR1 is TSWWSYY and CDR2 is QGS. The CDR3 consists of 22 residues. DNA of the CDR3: TGTGCTCTTGGGGAAGGATTCCCCTTCCGGTACTGGGGGAGTCCCTACACCGATAAACTCATCTTT. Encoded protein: CALGEGFPFRYWGSPYTDKLIF.

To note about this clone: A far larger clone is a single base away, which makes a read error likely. The CDR3 bases are TGTGCCTGTGACATACTGGGGGATTGGACAGCACAACTCTTCTTT. This codes for CACDILGDWTAQLFF. The chain has TRDV2 and TRDJ2, with 10 positions matching TRDD3. The germline CDR1 and CDR2 sequences are GEAIGNYY and EKD. The CDR3 has 15 amino acids. Trimming took 2 bases from V and 4 from J; bases not matched to a gene: 3.

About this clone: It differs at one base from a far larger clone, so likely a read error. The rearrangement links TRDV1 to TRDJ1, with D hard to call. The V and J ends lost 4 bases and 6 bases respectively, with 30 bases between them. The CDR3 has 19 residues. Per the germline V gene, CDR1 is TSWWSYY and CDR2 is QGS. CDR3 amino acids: CALGGMTVPRVWRVNKLIF. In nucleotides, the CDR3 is TGTGCTCTTGGGGGAATGACGGTCCCGAGGGTATGGCGCGTGAATAAACTCATCTTT.

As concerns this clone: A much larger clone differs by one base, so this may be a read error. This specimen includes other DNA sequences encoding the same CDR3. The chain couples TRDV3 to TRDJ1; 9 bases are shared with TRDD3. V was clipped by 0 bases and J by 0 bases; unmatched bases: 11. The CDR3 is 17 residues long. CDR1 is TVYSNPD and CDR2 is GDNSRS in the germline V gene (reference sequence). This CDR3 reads CAFSYPTWGIYTDKLIF. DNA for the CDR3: TGTGCCTTTAGCTATCCGACCTGGGGGATTTACACCGATAAACTCATCTTT.

The CDR3 reads CALGVPGAAGLIF. In nucleotides, the CDR3 is TGTGCTCTTGGGGTACCCGGGGCCGCCGGGCTCATCTTT. The chain couples TRDV1 to TRDJ1; D gene uncertain. Germline V gene lookup returns CDR1 TSWWSYY and CDR2 QGS. This CDR3 is built from 13 residues. V was cut by 4 bases and J by 11 bases, with 17 bases left in between.

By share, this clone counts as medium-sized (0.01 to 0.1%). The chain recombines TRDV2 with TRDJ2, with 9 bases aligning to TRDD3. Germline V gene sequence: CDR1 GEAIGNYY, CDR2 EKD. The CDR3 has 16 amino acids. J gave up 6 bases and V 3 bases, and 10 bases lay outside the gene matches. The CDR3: CACDPLGGILAAQLFF. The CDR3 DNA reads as TGTGCCTGTGACCCCTTAGGGGGGATACTTGCAGCACAACTCTTCTTT.

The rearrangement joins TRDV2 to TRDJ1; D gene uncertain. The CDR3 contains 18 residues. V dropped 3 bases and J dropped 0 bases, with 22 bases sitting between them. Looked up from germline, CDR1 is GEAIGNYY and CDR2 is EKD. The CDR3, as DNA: TGTGCCTGTGACCCCATAGGGCTACGTGTCGAGTACACCGATAAACTCATCTTT. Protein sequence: CACDPIGLRVEYTDKLIF.